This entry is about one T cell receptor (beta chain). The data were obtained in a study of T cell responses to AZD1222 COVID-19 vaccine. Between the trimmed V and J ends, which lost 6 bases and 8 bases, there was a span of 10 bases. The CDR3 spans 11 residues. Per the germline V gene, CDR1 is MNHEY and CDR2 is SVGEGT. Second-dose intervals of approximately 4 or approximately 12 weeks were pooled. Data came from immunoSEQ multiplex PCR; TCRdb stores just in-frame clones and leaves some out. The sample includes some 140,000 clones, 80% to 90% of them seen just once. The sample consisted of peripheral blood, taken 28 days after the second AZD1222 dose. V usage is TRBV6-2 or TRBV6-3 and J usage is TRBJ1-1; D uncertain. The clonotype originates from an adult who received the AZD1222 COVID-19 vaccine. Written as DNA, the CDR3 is TGTGCCAGCAGCATGAACAGAGAAGCTTTCTTT. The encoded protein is CASSMNREAFF.